Below are 15 T cell receptor beta chains sequenced from a single sample in a study of blood T cells in healthy people across ages. Alongside a J-beta primer mix, a sample-barcoded 5' primer served in a second PCR lasting about 7 to 12 cycles. TCRdb used MiXCR to reprocess the 5' RACE reads, holding one entry per CDR3 protein. The profile shows about 970,000 distinct CDR3 sequences, around 54% of them singletons. What was sequenced was blood. All receptors come from a woman aged 55-75 years in good health.

This chain uses TRBV7-6 with TRBJ2-4; TRBD1 matches at 7 bases. With the DNA end fitting TRBJ2-7 better, the J assignment may be wrong. Germline values: CDR1 SGHVS, CDR2 FNYEAQ. The CDR3 is 16 amino acids. This CDR3 reads CASSTSPTGAGYEQYF. CDR3 sequence (DNA): TGTGCCAGCAGTACATCACCTACAGGGGCGGGCTACGAGCAGTACTTC.

The chain couples TRBV6-5 to TRBJ2-7, with D possibly being TRBD1 (6 bases). CDR1 is MNHEY, CDR2 SVGAGI, per germline. V dropped 6 bases and J dropped 3 bases, with 18 bases sitting between them. The CDR3 loop spans 15 amino acids. For the CDR3, the DNA is TGTGCCAGCAGCGACCAGGGGACCTGGGTCTACGAGCAGTACTTC. The encoded protein is CASSDQGTWVYEQYF.

The chain uses TRBV28 and TRBJ1-2, with 8 nucleotides matching TRBD1. This CDR3 region has 15 residues. CDR1 MDHEN and CDR2 SYDVKM come from the germline V gene. The ends lost 3 bases at V and 7 bases at J; junction bases unmatched: 10. In DNA form, the CDR3 reads TGTGCCAGCAGTTTCCAACAGGGGGTCCCTTCTGGCTACACCTTC. It codes for CASSFQQGVPSGYTF.

This chain uses TRBV20-1 with TRBJ2-1; 7 bases match TRBD1. Germline CDR1 reads DFQATT; CDR2 reads SNEGSKA (reference sequence). This CDR3 is built from 14 residues. V gave up 7 bases and J gave up 0 bases; unmatched junction bases: 6. DNA for the CDR3: TGCAGTGTTAGGGGGCTAAGCTCCTACAATGAGCAGTTCTTC. It yields the protein CSVRGLSSYNEQFF.

Note on this clonotype: A junction boundary mismatches the germline segment, possibly from a read error. V is TRBV6-6 and J is TRBJ2-3; TRBD2 agrees at 11 bases. This CDR3 contains 17 residues. Germline assignment: CDR1 MNHNY and CDR2 SVGAGI (reference sequence). The CDR3 DNA follows: TGTGCCAACAGTTCCAGACTAGCGGGAATTTATACAGATACGCAGTATTTT. Protein: CANSSRLAGIYTDTQYF.

This clonotype was detected only a few times. The V gene is TRBV5-1, the J gene TRBJ2-3; 8 positions match TRBD1. CDR1 and CDR2 from the germline V gene are SGHRS and YFSETQ. The CDR3 runs to 16 residues. Germline trimming cut 3 bases from V and 0 bases from J; bases unmatched to any gene: 6. In DNA form, the CDR3 reads TGCGCCAGCAGCTCCCAGGGGGCGGTTAGCACAGATACGCAGTATTTT. It encodes CASSSQGAVSTDTQYF.

This clonotype has a handful of counts. The chain recombines TRBV2 with TRBJ1-2; tentatively, D is TRBD1 (6 bases). The CDR3 is 13 residues long. V gave up 5 bases and J gave up 4 bases, with 11 bases separating them. CDR1 and CDR2 (germline): SNHLY, FYNNEI. CDR3 residues: CASSLRQAYGYTF. For the CDR3, the DNA is TGTGCCAGCAGTCTGAGACAGGCCTATGGCTACACCTTC.

V gene TRBV20-1 combines with J gene TRBJ2-7; D is ambiguous. Germline lookup yields CDR1 DFQATT and CDR2 SNEGSKA (reference sequence). Trimming took 3 bases from V and 3 from J, leaving 12 bases between them. The length of the CDR3 is 13 residues. The DNA of the CDR3 is TGCAGTGCTAGCAGGCGCGGTGGCTACGAGCAGTACTTC. Protein sequence: CSASRRGGYEQYF.

This chain uses TRBV20-1 with TRBJ2-6; no definite D call. V shed 3 bases and J shed 0 bases, with 6 bases lying between them. Per the germline V gene, CDR1 is DFQATT and CDR2 is SNEGSKA (reference sequence). The CDR3 loop spans 14 amino acids. The CDR3 spells CSARLISGANVLTF. CDR3 bases: TGCAGTGCTAGGCTTATCTCTGGGGCCAACGTCCTGACTTTC.

Only a few counts were recorded for this clonotype. CDR3 region: CASRRTAGAYEQYF. CDR3 in DNA: TGTGCCAGCAGACGAACAGCGGGGGCCTACGAGCAGTACTTC. The chain has TRBV6-2 or TRBV6-3 and TRBJ2-7; TRBD2 matches 8 bases. The CDR3 covers 14 residues. The germline V gene encodes CDR1 MNHEY and CDR2 SVGEGT. Unmatched junction bases numbered 6, after V lost 6 bases and J lost 2 bases.

This chain joins TRBV6-1 and TRBJ2-5, with 8 bases fitting TRBD1. The germline V gene has CDR1 MNHNS and CDR2 SASEGT. CDR3 length: 13 residues. V gave up 6 bases and J gave up 7 bases; unmatched junction bases: 7. The chain's CDR3 is CASRGQGDRTQYF. CDR3 bases: TGTGCCAGCAGAGGACAGGGAGATAGGACCCAGTACTTC.

The chain employs TRBV12-3 or TRBV12-4 and TRBJ2-1; D is unresolved. This CDR3 has 11 amino acids. V was trimmed by 6 bases and J by 9 bases, leaving 9 bases between them. CDR3 sequence (DNA): TGTGCCAGCAGCTATGTTGGTGAGCAGTTCTTC. Its translation: CASSYVGEQFF.

The rearrangement joins TRBV7-2 to TRBJ2-1; possibly TRBD2 for D (6 bases). In germline, CDR1 is SGHTA, CDR2 FQGNSA. V lost 5 bases to trimming and J lost 4 bases, with 15 bases between them. This CDR3 contains 15 residues. The chain's CDR3 is CASSLFSGDYNEQFF. In DNA, the CDR3 is TGTGCCAGCAGCCTGTTTAGCGGAGATTACAATGAGCAGTTCTTC.

The V and J genes are TRBV7-9 and TRBJ2-4, with 7 bases matching TRBD2. The J call may be in error: the DNA end matches TRBJ2-7 better. Germline loops: CDR1 SEHNR, CDR2 FQNEAQ (reference sequence). This CDR3 has 12 residues. As DNA, the CDR3 is TGTGCCAGCAGCACTAGCGAGGGCGAGCAGTACTTC. Translating it yields CASSTSEGEQYF.

The V gene is TRBV28, the J gene TRBJ2-2; 9 bases align to TRBD1. The CDR3 has 16 residues. The germline V gene encodes CDR1 MDHEN and CDR2 SYDVKM. Trimming cost V 6 bases and J 3 bases; bases outside gene matches: 8. The CDR3 loop reads CASRPNRGRDTGELFF. The CDR3 DNA is TGTGCCAGCAGACCAAACAGGGGGCGGGACACCGGGGAGCTGTTTTTT.